This T cell receptor beta chain was sequenced for a study of T cell responses to AZD1222 COVID-19 vaccine. Sequencing was performed with immunoSEQ multiplex PCR; in TCRdb, only in-frame clones are kept and a portion is missing. The table records about 200,000 clones, 85% to 95% of them present only once. Unmatched junction bases numbered 9, after V lost 6 bases and J lost 2 bases. The CDR3 has 17 amino acids. Germline CDR1 and CDR2: MNHEY and SMNVEV (reference sequence). Overall study findings and caveats: It should be noted that donors were predominantly white British and more often female, and clonal diversity was possibly underestimated.

On this clone itself: Its antigen is not identified.

This chain links TRBV27 with TRBJ2-3; TRBD2 matches 12 bases. This receptor was taken from an adult who received the AZD1222 COVID-19 vaccine. Sample: peripheral blood, taken 28 days after the second AZD1222 dose. CDR3 in amino acids: CASRTLAGGPLTDTQYF. As DNA, the CDR3 is TGTGCCAGCAGGACTCTAGCGGGGGGGCCTCTCACAGATACGCAGTATTTT.